The rows below give T cell receptor beta chains drawn from one sample of a study of shared clonotypes between healthy human individuals. Clones were sequenced by immunoSEQ multiplex PCR, and TCRdb holds only the in-frame ones, with some missing. Counted here are about 670,000 clones, 60% to 80% occurring once; the ten biggest clones make up approximately 1.8%. Sequencing was carried out using memory CD4+ T cells sorted from blood. These receptors all come from a woman under 40 in good health. The CDR3 runs from the conserved cysteine through the conserved F or W. The D gene is left open where the match is weak. Clone size is stated in some rows and not others, as once, few, many or a class when expanded.

j_call v_call d_call clone_size cdr3_nt cdr3_aa
TRBJ2-1 TRBV5-1 - few TGCGCCAGCAGCTTGAGTAGCGGAGATTACAATGAGCAGTTCTTC CASSLSSGDYNEQFF
TRBJ2-7 TRBV30 TRBD2 - TGTGCCTGGGGCCTAGCGGGAGGTGCCTACGAGCAGTACTTC CAWGLAGGAYEQYF
TRBJ2-7 TRBV18 - - TGTGCCAGCTCACCATCGGGAAGCCCCTACGAGCAGTACTTC CASSPSGSPYEQYF
TRBJ2-7 TRBV6-5 - once TGTGCCAGCAGTAGGCCGGAGCGGGCTTACGAGCAGTACTTC CASSRPERAYEQYF
TRBJ2-7 TRBV21-1 - - TGTGCCAGCAGCGGGACTTGGGTCCCCGGGTACGAGCAGTACTTC CASSGTWVPGYEQYF
TRBJ2-1 TRBV19 - few TGTGCCAGTACCCGGACAACCTACAATGAGCAGTTCTTC CASTRTTYNEQFF
TRBJ1-1 TRBV9 - few TGTGCCAGCAGCGTAGGTGGGAGCACTGAAGCTTTCTTT CASSVGGSTEAFF
TRBJ2-2 TRBV5-1 TRBD1 - TGCGCCAGCACCCGACGGACAGGACTGAACACCGGGGAGCTGTTTTTT CASTRRTGLNTGELFF
TRBJ1-4 TRBV28 - - TGTGCCAGCAGGGGACTCACGCGTAATGAAAAACTGTTTTTT CASRGLTRNEKLFF
TRBJ2-7 TRBV5-6 TRBD2 - TGTGCCAGCAGCTTGGCCGGGGGGGCGCGTCCCCACGAGCAGTACTTC CASSLAGGARPHEQYF
TRBJ2-1 TRBV18 TRBD2 - TGTGCCAGCTCACCCCGGACTAGTTTGGATGAGCAGTTCTTC CASSPRTSLDEQFF
TRBJ2-2 TRBV7-9 TRBD2 - TGTGCCAGCAGTCCCCTAGCGGGAGACACCGGGGAGCTGTTTTTT CASSPLAGDTGELFF
TRBJ2-2 TRBV21-1 - - TGTGCCAGCAGCAAAGTGGACACGAACACCGGGGAGCTGTTTTTT CASSKVDTNTGELFF
TRBJ2-3 TRBV29-1 - - TGCAGCGTTAGGCAGGTTTTCGGCACAGATACGCAGTATTTT CSVRQVFGTDTQYF
TRBJ1-1 TRBV7-6 - - TGTGCCAGCAGCTCCATATCGGACACTGAAGCTTTCTTT CASSSISDTEAFF
TRBJ1-1 TRBV7-8 - - TGTGCCAGCAGCTTAGCAAGGTTCTTCAGGGATCGAGGCACTGAAGCTTTCTTT CASSLARFFRDRGTEAFF
TRBJ2-1 TRBV14 - - TGTGCCAGCAGCCAAGAACGGCGGTGGAGGGTAGGGGTCTACAATGAGCAGTTCTTC CASSQERRWRVGVYNEQFF
TRBJ1-5 TRBV6-5 - - TGTGCCAGCAGTTATCAGGCAGGCAATCAGCCCCAGCATTTT CASSYQAGNQPQHF
TRBJ2-3 TRBV6-6 - - TGTGCCAGCAGTTACTCGAACCAAGATACGCAGTATTTT CASSYSNQDTQYF
TRBJ1-1 TRBV5-1 TRBD1 - TGCGCCAGCAGCTTGGCCCGGACAGGGGGTGAAGCTTTCTTT CASSLARTGGEAFF
TRBJ1-2 TRBV7-9 - - TGTGCCAGCAGCTTAGGAGGGGGGCAGCTGTCAGCCGGCTACACCTTC CASSLGGGQLSAGYTF
TRBJ2-3 TRBV30 - many TGTGCCTGGAGTCCCCTTCGGGATACGCAGTATTTT CAWSPLRDTQYF
TRBJ2-5 TRBV7-2 TRBD2 - TGTGCCAGCAGCTTAGCTGGGACTAGCTATGAGACCCAGTACTTC CASSLAGTSYETQYF
TRBJ2-6 TRBV7-9 - few TGTGCCAGCAGCTTAATCTCTGGGGCCAACGTCCTGACTTTC CASSLISGANVLTF
TRBJ2-6 TRBV28 - - TGTGCCAGCAGTTTTGATTTGGCTGGGGCCAACGTCCTGACTTTC CASSFDLAGANVLTF
TRBJ1-4 TRBV27 TRBD1 - TGTGCCAGCAGTTCGCGGGACAGGGGCGAAAAACTGTTTTTT CASSSRDRGEKLFF
TRBJ2-2 TRBV4-1 TRBD2 - TGCGCCAGCAGCCAAGATCGAGCGGGAATCACCGGGGAGCTGTTTTTT CASSQDRAGITGELFF
TRBJ2-6 TRBV19 TRBD1 - TGTGCCAGTAGTACCACAGGGGCCTCTGGGGCCAACGTCCTGACTTTC CASSTTGASGANVLTF
TRBJ2-1 TRBV2 - - TGTGCCAGCAGTGAAGACCGACTAGGCAATGAGCAGTTCTTC CASSEDRLGNEQFF
TRBJ2-7 TRBV15 - few TGTGCCACCTCAGTCACAGGGCAGTCCTACGAGCAGTACTTC CATSVTGQSYEQYF
TRBJ2-1 TRBV19 TRBD1 - TGTGCCAGCACCGGGACAGGAGCCTACAATGAGCAGTTCTTC CASTGTGAYNEQFF
TRBJ2-7 TRBV2 TRBD2 - TGTGCCAGCAGTGAAAGACTAGCGGGGCCCTACGAGCAGTACTTC CASSERLAGPYEQYF
TRBJ1-5 TRBV2 TRBD1 - TGTGCCAGCAGGGGAGACAGGGGTGGCAATCAGCCCCAGCATTTT CASRGDRGGNQPQHF
TRBJ2-5 TRBV5-1 - - TGCGCCAGCTTCGAGGGGCCCCGAGAGACCCAGTACTTC CASFEGPRETQYF
TRBJ1-5 TRBV28 TRBD1 - TGTGCCAGCGGTTTAAACAGGGGGATCGGAAATCAGCCCCAGCATTTT CASGLNRGIGNQPQHF
TRBJ2-7 TRBV28 - - TGTGCCAGCAGTTTCGCCCCCGGGGGACAGAGCTCCTACGAGCAGTACTTC CASSFAPGGQSSYEQYF
TRBJ1-5 TRBV5-3 - few TGTGCCAGAAGATTCCATAGGTCCAGGGGATTCCAGCCCCAGCATTTT CARRFHRSRGFQPQHF